This TCR beta chain was identified during a study of blood T cell repertoires in COVID-19 (dated by TCRdb to 2018 to 2020). With respect to the entire study: Samples covering the acute and convalescent phases of COVID-19 were provided by collaborators in the United States, Italy and Spain. The prospective study material was composed of cDNA or gDNA derived from T cells, B-cell-depleted T cells, or PBMCs. Subjects who had been exposed to COVID-19, were actively infected with it, or had recovered from it provided the deeply sampled blood TCRbeta repertoires that made up the dataset. The repertoires were released in a freely available public database intended as a resource for research on the immune response to SARS-CoV-2. Samples came from the ongoing ImmuneRACE study (first 160 participants) plus 1,254 subjects from 6 global collaborators. Sample metadata almost always included a de-identified subject ID, COVID-19 status, age in years and sex. Where available, HLA class I and class II types were obtained from metadata supplied by the sample provider rather than from assay-based typing. The investigation overall reported the following: The amount of clinical and demographic metadata varied by source and participant and was provided uncurated.

Including cysteine and phenylalanine, the CDR3 has 17 amino acids. CDR3 DNA is the only sequence kept; it has 51 bases, read in frame from the first base. Looking up the germline V gene (reference sequence) yields CDR1 LNHNV and CDR2 YYDKDF. V lost 0 bases and J lost 3 bases, and the count of bases not matched to a germline gene is 7. This clone came up a few times. It has no known antigen specificity. No base-level quality is on record; no much larger clone is a single base apart. TCRbeta CDR3 regions were amplified from genomic DNA using the immunoSEQ Assay, a bias-controlled multiplex PCR. Per the authors' processing: Within the assay, amplification of reference gene primers was used to estimate how many nucleated cells each sample contained. To quantify the absolute abundance of each unique TCRbeta CDR3 rearrangement, sequence reads were collapsed and filtered. For each sample, productive Simpson clonality was calculated as the square root of Simpson's diversity index across productive rearrangements. TCRdb carries this immuneACCESS record with in-frame sequences only. Its versions omit some clonotypes, under half of them owing to an unresolved V gene in the studies checked, with the rest unexplained. The V and J calls and the clone size are those of that table, but D and trimming were determined from the DNA. For this sample the table gives some 96,000 clones, of which roughly 80% were detected only once. The ten largest clones represent approximately 30% of the sample.

Collaborating institutions collected whole blood in K2EDTA tubes following their own protocols. For TCRbeta analysis, collaborator samples were shipped as frozen whole blood, as isolated PBMCs, or as DNA extracted from either sample type. Sequenced input: peripheral blood. This TCR was sampled from a man in his sixties or seventies with active or convalescent COVID-19. The chain is made from TRBV15 and TRBJ2-1; 8 bases in between match TRBD1. DNA sequence: TGTGCCACCAGCAGAGAGATGGAGGACAGGGTCTACAATGAGCAGTTCTTC. Its protein product is CATSREMEDRVYNEQFF.